The T cell receptor (beta chain) described here comes from a study of CD8 T cells in ankylosing spondylitis. Generation of TCR beta libraries employed quantitative 5'-RACE incorporating molecular barcodes. One entry per CDR3 protein, called by TCRdb with MiXCR from the 5' RACE reads. The table has about 240,000 distinct CDR3 sequences, over 8.5% seen once. Broader study findings: Disease-linked clones bore a CD8+ phenotype and were relatively rare in peripheral blood. Ankylosing spondylitis blood seemed to carry a telltale TCR beta motif made of several highly homologous variants.

This clonotype was observed many times. Its antigen is still unknown. V lost 8 bases to trimming and J lost 6 bases, with 20 bases between them. CDR3 length equals 14 residues. The V gene's germline CDR1 is SQVTM and CDR2 ANQGSEA. This chain connects TRBV29-1 to TRBJ2-1, with TRBD2 as a possible D gene (5 bases). The sequenced sample consisted of blood, either unsorted or a sorted T cell fraction (not recorded which). The source of this sequence is a male donor with ankylosing spondylitis or in good health (not recorded which). The CDR3, as DNA: TGCAGCTCAACCGCAGGTTGGACTGGCAATGAGCAGTTCTTC. It codes for CSSTAGWTGNEQFF.